One sample yielded the 5 T cell receptor beta chains listed below, sequenced in a study of blood T cell repertoires in COVID-19. The assay was immunoSEQ multiplex PCR, and TCRdb's table has in-frame clones only and misses some. The sample includes around 360,000 clones, 87% seen only once; the top ten take 2.5% to 3.5%. Input material: PBMCs or T cells enriched from blood (not recorded which). Every receptor here comes from a woman in her twenties or thirties who had recovered from COVID-19.

The CDR3 DNA reads as TGCGCCAGCAGCTTGGGAGGGGGTGCTCCCTCTGGAAACACCATATATTTT. It is translated as CASSLGGGAPSGNTIYF. The chain is built from TRBV5-1 and TRBJ1-3; tentatively, D is TRBD1 (6 bases). There are 17 residues in the CDR3. V shed 0 bases and J shed 0 bases, with 13 bases lying between them. CDR1 and CDR2 (germline): SGHRS, YFSETQ.

J is TRBJ1-1 and V is TRBV3-1 (or the pseudogene TRBV3-2); 9 nucleotides line up with TRBD1. With 4 bases clipped from V and 0 bases from J, the junction kept 6 bases outside the gene matches. The CDR3 consists of 16 residues. The germline gives CDR1 LGHDT, CDR2 YNNKEL (reference sequence). The CDR3 loop is CASSPWTGEVNTEAFF. The DNA for the CDR3 is TGTGCCAGCAGCCCCTGGACAGGGGAGGTGAACACTGAAGCTTTCTTT.

The chain has TRBV11-2 and TRBJ2-5; D might be TRBD2 (6 bases). CDR3 size: 14 residues. Germline V lookup: CDR1 SGHAT, CDR2 FQNNGV. Trimming stripped 0 bases from V and 4 bases from J, with 9 bases between. In nucleotides, the CDR3 is TGTGCCAGCAGCTTAGATCACGGGGGAGAGACCCAGTACTTC. It codes for CASSLDHGGETQYF.

The chain joins TRBV6-2 or TRBV6-3 to TRBJ2-5, with 13 bases matching TRBD2. The V segment lost 5 bases and the J segment 5 bases; nucleotides outside the gene matches: 5. CDR1 and CDR2 (germline): MNHEY, SVGEGT. This CDR3 contains 15 residues. Written as DNA, the CDR3 is TGTGCCAGCAGTGGCCGGGGACTAGCGGGGGAGACCCAGTACTTC. The encoded protein is CASSGRGLAGETQYF.

The V and J genes are TRBV28 and TRBJ1-2; D ambiguous. The CDR3 is made up of 14 amino acids. Per germline, CDR1 MDHEN and CDR2 SYDVKM. The ends were cut back, 2 bases at V and 0 bases at J, with 7 bases in the middle. CDR3 loop: CASSLGTSNYGYTF. In nucleotides, the CDR3 is TGTGCCAGCAGTTTAGGCACCTCTAACTATGGCTACACCTTC.